This entry features one TCR beta chain sequence. Its antigen is still unknown. PCR amplification relied on 60 Vbeta primers (plus 13 Jbeta primers). TCRdb keeps only in-frame clones here, not all; method: immunoSEQ multiplex PCR. This repertoire shows 250,000 to 350,000 clones, roughly 90% found once; its top ten account for around 4.2%. The data originate from a study of cytomegalovirus exposure and HLA in healthy donors. Study-level points and caveats: Immune exposure was documented only through CMV serostatus.

This CDR3 is 14 amino acids long. Germline V lookup: CDR1 MNHEY, CDR2 SVGAGI. Trimming left V 4 bases short and J 5 bases short, with 15 bases between. This TCR was sampled from a man in his forties in good health and CMV-seropositive. Material for sequencing was PBMCs. This sequence joins TRBV6-5 and TRBJ2-7; a weak D match, TRBD2 (6 bases). Here the CDR3 reads CASSSDGSHNEQYF. The DNA for the CDR3 is TGTGCCAGCAGTTCCGACGGGAGTCACAACGAGCAGTACTTC.